The 2 T cell receptor beta chains below were found in one sample sequenced in a study of T cells expressing NK-cell markers. TCRdb reanalyzed the 5' RACE reads, giving one entry per CDR3 protein sequence and no DNA. The table lists roughly 300,000 distinct CDR3 sequences, with about 4% in the top ten. The sequencing sample was made of blood T cells: a sorted CD56 or NKG2C T cell subset, CD4+ or CD8+ T cells, or bulk PBMC T cells (not recorded which). These receptors originate from a woman aged 18 to 75 in good health.

This chain links TRBV7-2 with TRBJ1-2; TCRdb indicates TRBD1, and absent DNA this call remains unverified. The CDR3 extends over 16 amino acids. CDR1 SGHTA and CDR2 FQGNSA come from the germline V gene. This CDR3 is CASSPTLGTTIYGYTF.

The chain is built from TRBV5-1 and TRBJ1-1. The CDR3 has 13 residues. The germline V gene has CDR1 SGHRS and CDR2 YFSETQ. This CDR3 is CASSLVPPTEAFF.